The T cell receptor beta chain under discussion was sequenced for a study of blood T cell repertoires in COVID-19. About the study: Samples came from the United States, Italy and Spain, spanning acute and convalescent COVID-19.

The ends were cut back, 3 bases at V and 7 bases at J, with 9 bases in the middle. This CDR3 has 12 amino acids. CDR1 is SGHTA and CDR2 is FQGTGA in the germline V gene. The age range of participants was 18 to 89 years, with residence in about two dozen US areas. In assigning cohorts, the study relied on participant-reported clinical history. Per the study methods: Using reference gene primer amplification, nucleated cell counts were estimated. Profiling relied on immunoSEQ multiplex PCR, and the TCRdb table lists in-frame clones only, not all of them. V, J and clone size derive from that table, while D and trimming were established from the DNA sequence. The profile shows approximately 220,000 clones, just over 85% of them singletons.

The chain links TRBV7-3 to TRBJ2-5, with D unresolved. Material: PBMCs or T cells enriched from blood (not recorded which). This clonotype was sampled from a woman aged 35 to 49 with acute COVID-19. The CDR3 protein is CASSFYGGTQYF. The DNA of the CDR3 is TGTGCCAGCAGCTTCTATGGCGGGACCCAGTACTTC.